This TCR beta chain came from a study of cytomegalovirus exposure and HLA in healthy donors. Overall study: HLA-typed donors were the source of 90 million or so unique TCRs, which an early data release held. Findings of the study overall: In a later analysis, HLA-associated TCR beta chains were more clonally expanded than equally common others. TCR beta chains numbering more than 150 were designated cytomegalovirus-associated.

Both 60 Vbeta primers and 13 Jbeta primers went into the PCR. The data were produced by immunoSEQ multiplex PCR, yet TCRdb's version contains in-frame clones alone and is incomplete. The sample lists around 140,000 clones; around 72% were seen once. The CDR3 length is 16 residues. The germline V gene has CDR1 MNHEY and CDR2 SMNVEV (reference sequence). Trimming stripped 3 bases from V and 1 base from J, with 15 bases between. As concerns this clone: Its antigen is unknown.

This receptor was obtained from a man in his fifties in good health and CMV-seropositive. The sample consisted of PBMCs. J is TRBJ1-1 and V is TRBV27; TRBD1 is a possible D gene (5 bases). The CDR3 sequence: CASSFRWGETNTEAFF. Written as DNA, the CDR3 is TGTGCCAGCAGTTTCCGGTGGGGGGAAACGAACACTGAAGCTTTCTTT.